A selection of T cell receptor beta chains follows, all from one sample in a study of radiation and T cells in renal cell carcinoma. Method: immunoSEQ multiplex PCR; TCRdb's copy keeps in-frame clones and lacks some. The table has around 140,000 clones, 75% to 90% seen once. The sample consisted of blood, taken from a patient whose treatment included radiotherapy and nephrectomy. The receptor set was obtained from a woman between 45 and 65 years old with renal cell carcinoma. The CDR3 runs from the conserved cysteine through the conserved F or W. Fields, in order: clone size, J gene, V gene, D gene, CDR3 protein, CDR3 DNA. The D gene is left open where the match is weak. The size of a clone is reported for some rows only, either as once, few or many, or as a class for expanded clones.

abundance: once
j_gene: TRBJ1-1
v_gene: TRBV5-1
d_gene: TRBD1
CDR3aa: CASSLSTGGYTEAFF
CDR3nt: TGCGCCAGCAGCTTGAGTACAGGGGGCTACACTGAAGCTTTCTTT

abundance: few
j_gene: TRBJ1-1
v_gene: TRBV28
d_gene: TRBD1
CDR3aa: CASRGQGHTEAFF
CDR3nt: TGTGCCAGCAGGGGACAGGGGCACACTGAAGCTTTCTTT

abundance: few
j_gene: TRBJ1-1
v_gene: TRBV4-3
d_gene: TRBD1
CDR3aa: CASSQGQGRGTEAFF
CDR3nt: TGCGCCAGCAGCCAAGGACAGGGCAGGGGCACTGAAGCTTTCTTT

abundance: .
j_gene: TRBJ1-2
v_gene: TRBV7-8
d_gene: TRBD1
CDR3aa: CASSPTGDYGYTF
CDR3nt: TGTGCCAGCAGCCCGACAGGGGACTATGGCTACACCTTC

abundance: .
j_gene: TRBJ1-5
v_gene: TRBV10-2
d_gene: TRBD1
CDR3aa: CASSDRDSYQPQHF
CDR3nt: TGCGCCAGCAGTGACAGGGACAGTTATCAGCCCCAGCATTTT

abundance: .
j_gene: TRBJ2-2
v_gene: TRBV27
d_gene: TRBD1
CDR3aa: CASSARTGETGELFF
CDR3nt: TGTGCCAGCAGTGCCCGGACAGGGGAGACCGGGGAGCTGTTTTTT

abundance: .
j_gene: TRBJ2-1
v_gene: TRBV15
d_gene: .
CDR3aa: CATSSPGGADEQFF
CDR3nt: TGTGCCACCAGCAGTCCCGGGGGAGCTGATGAGCAGTTCTTC

abundance: .
j_gene: TRBJ1-6
v_gene: TRBV9
d_gene: TRBD1
CDR3aa: CASSVQGERNSPLHF
CDR3nt: TGTGCCAGCAGCGTGCAGGGGGAACGTAATTCACCCCTCCACTTT

abundance: .
j_gene: TRBJ2-3
v_gene: TRBV6-5
d_gene: TRBD2
CDR3aa: CASRGNGGNTDTQYF
CDR3nt: TGTGCCAGCCGAGGGAACGGGGGGAACACAGATACGCAGTATTTT

abundance: once
j_gene: TRBJ2-3
v_gene: TRBV19
d_gene: TRBD2
CDR3aa: CASSTRGGLASDTQYF
CDR3nt: TGTGCCAGTAGTACCCGGGGGGGTCTAGCTTCAGATACGCAGTATTTT

abundance: .
j_gene: TRBJ1-1
v_gene: TRBV7-9
d_gene: TRBD1
CDR3aa: CASRETGASAFF
CDR3nt: TGTGCCAGCAGGGAGACAGGGGCTTCGGCTTTCTTT

abundance: once
j_gene: TRBJ2-1
v_gene: TRBV7-2
d_gene: TRBD2
CDR3aa: CASSLAREDEQFF
CDR3nt: TGTGCCAGCAGCTTAGCGCGGGAGGATGAGCAGTTCTTC

abundance: .
j_gene: TRBJ2-5
v_gene: TRBV5-1
d_gene: .
CDR3aa: CASSLSGEETQYF
CDR3nt: TGCGCCAGCAGCTTGTCGGGGGAAGAGACCCAGTACTTC

abundance: once
j_gene: TRBJ2-5
v_gene: TRBV7-2
d_gene: .
CDR3aa: CASSLGSRDETQYF
CDR3nt: TGTGCCAGCAGCTTAGGATCCAGGGATGAGACCCAGTACTTC

abundance: few
j_gene: TRBJ1-1
v_gene: TRBV27
d_gene: .
CDR3aa: CASISQGHSNTEAFF
CDR3nt: TGTGCCAGCATCTCGCAGGGACATTCGAACACTGAAGCTTTCTTT

abundance: .
j_gene: TRBJ2-2
v_gene: TRBV9
d_gene: .
CDR3aa: CASSVGTGELFF
CDR3nt: TGTGCCAGCAGCGTAGGTACCGGGGAGCTGTTTTTT

abundance: .
j_gene: TRBJ2-1
v_gene: TRBV25-1
d_gene: TRBD2
CDR3aa: CATSSRAGGSYNEQFF
CDR3nt: TGTGCTACCAGCAGTCGAGCGGGAGGGTCCTACAATGAGCAGTTCTTC

abundance: .
j_gene: TRBJ1-1
v_gene: TRBV29-1
d_gene: TRBD1
CDR3aa: CSVRTGGNTEAFF
CDR3nt: TGCAGCGTGAGGACAGGTGGGAACACTGAAGCTTTCTTT

abundance: .
j_gene: TRBJ1-1
v_gene: TRBV27
d_gene: .
CDR3aa: CASSLSTNTEAFF
CDR3nt: TGTGCCAGCAGTTTATCGACCAACACTGAAGCTTTCTTT

abundance: .
j_gene: TRBJ1-1
v_gene: TRBV18
d_gene: TRBD1
CDR3aa: CASSRGSPGQLLGTEAFF
CDR3nt: TGTGCCAGCTCACGCGGAAGCCCGGGACAGCTCTTAGGGACTGAAGCTTTCTTT

abundance: .
j_gene: TRBJ2-5
v_gene: TRBV5-1
d_gene: .
CDR3aa: CASSLVGTPQETQYF
CDR3nt: TGCGCCAGCAGCTTGGTGGGGACACCCCAAGAGACCCAGTACTTC

abundance: .
j_gene: TRBJ1-5
v_gene: TRBV19
d_gene: .
CDR3aa: CASSPRMGGSLSNQPQHF
CDR3nt: TGTGCCAGTAGCCCACGTATGGGGGGCTCGTTAAGCAATCAGCCCCAGCATTTT

abundance: .
j_gene: TRBJ1-6
v_gene: TRBV12-5
d_gene: .
CDR3aa: CASGLRPQIRPNSPLHF
CDR3nt: TGTGCTAGTGGTTTACGACCGCAGATTAGACCTAATTCACCCCTCCACTTT

abundance: .
j_gene: TRBJ2-1
v_gene: TRBV27
d_gene: .
CDR3aa: CASSLYGSNEQFF
CDR3nt: TGTGCCAGCAGTTTATATGGGAGCAATGAGCAGTTCTTC

abundance: .
j_gene: TRBJ1-1
v_gene: TRBV9
d_gene: .
CDR3aa: CASSVARYFPAFF
CDR3nt: TGTGCCAGCAGCGTAGCCCGATATTTTCCGGCTTTCTTT

abundance: .
j_gene: TRBJ2-7
v_gene: TRBV15
d_gene: TRBD2
CDR3aa: CATSLGGYEQYF
CDR3nt: TGTGCCACCAGCTTGGGGGGGTACGAGCAGTACTTC

abundance: .
j_gene: TRBJ2-7
v_gene: TRBV4-1
d_gene: TRBD1
CDR3aa: CASSQGWRQGAYEQYF
CDR3nt: TGCGCCAGCAGCCAAGGCTGGAGACAGGGGGCCTACGAGCAGTACTTC

abundance: .
j_gene: TRBJ2-7
v_gene: TRBV19
d_gene: .
CDR3aa: CASSIVGRLYEQYF
CDR3nt: TGTGCCAGTAGTATAGTTGGCAGGCTCTACGAGCAGTACTTC

abundance: .
j_gene: TRBJ2-7
v_gene: TRBV13
d_gene: TRBD1
CDR3aa: CASSGDRGYEQYF
CDR3nt: TGTGCCAGCAGCGGGGACAGGGGCTACGAGCAGTACTTC

abundance: .
j_gene: TRBJ2-3
v_gene: TRBV30
d_gene: .
CDR3aa: CAWSVGRPYTDTQYF
CDR3nt: TGTGCCTGGAGTGTCGGCAGGCCCTACACAGATACGCAGTATTTT

abundance: .
j_gene: TRBJ2-7
v_gene: TRBV6-1
d_gene: .
CDR3aa: CASTGGSEQYF
CDR3nt: TGTGCCAGCACTGGTGGGTCCGAGCAGTACTTC

abundance: .
j_gene: TRBJ1-6
v_gene: TRBV7-6
d_gene: TRBD1
CDR3aa: CASRTGGHSPLHF
CDR3nt: TGTGCCAGCCGAACAGGGGGCCATTCACCCCTCCACTTT